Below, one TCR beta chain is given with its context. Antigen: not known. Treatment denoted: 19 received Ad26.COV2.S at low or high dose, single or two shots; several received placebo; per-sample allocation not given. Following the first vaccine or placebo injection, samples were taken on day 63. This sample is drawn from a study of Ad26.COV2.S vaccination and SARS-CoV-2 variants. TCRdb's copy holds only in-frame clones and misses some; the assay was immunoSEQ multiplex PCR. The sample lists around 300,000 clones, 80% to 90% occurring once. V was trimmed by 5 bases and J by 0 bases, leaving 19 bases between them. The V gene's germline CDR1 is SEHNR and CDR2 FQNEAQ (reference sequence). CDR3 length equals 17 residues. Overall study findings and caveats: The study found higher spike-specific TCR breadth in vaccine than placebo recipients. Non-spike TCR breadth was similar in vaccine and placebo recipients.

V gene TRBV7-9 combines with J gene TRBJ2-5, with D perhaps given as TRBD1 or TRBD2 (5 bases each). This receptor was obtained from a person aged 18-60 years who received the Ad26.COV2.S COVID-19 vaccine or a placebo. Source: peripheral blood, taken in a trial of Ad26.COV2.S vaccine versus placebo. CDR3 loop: CASSDVGTRLYQETQYF. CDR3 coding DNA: TGTGCCAGCAGCGACGTCGGGACCAGGTTATACCAAGAGACCCAGTACTTC. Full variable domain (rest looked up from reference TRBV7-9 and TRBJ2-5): DTGVSQNPRHKITKRGQNVTFRCDPISEHNRLYWYRQTLGQGPEFLTYFQNEAQLEKSRLLSDRFSAERPKGSFSTLEIQRTEQGDSAMYLCASSDVGTRLYQETQYFGPGTRLLVL.